The text below deals with one T cell receptor beta chain. Profiled with immunoSEQ multiplex PCR; TCRdb holds only in-frame clones, not every one. This table has about 180,000 clones, roughly 91% appearing once. CDR1 and CDR2 (germline): MDHEN, SYDVKM. The J segment lost 2 bases and the V segment lost 6 bases, leaving 5 bases of the junction unmatched. The CDR3 loop spans 14 amino acids. The data were taken from a study of T cell responses to AZD1222 COVID-19 vaccine. The chain employs TRBV28 and TRBJ1-2, with 8 bases matching TRBD1. This sequence was found in an adult in good health. The specimen comprised peripheral blood, sampled on day 0 of AZD1222 vaccination. DNA of the CDR3: TGTGCCAGCAGGAGAACAGGGGGAAACTATGGCTACACCTTC. Residues: CASRRTGGNYGYTF.